This T cell receptor beta chain was observed in a study of PD-L1 blockade in urothelial cancer. Background on the study: Patients began atezolizumab, 1,200 mg intravenously every 3 weeks, in the mid-2010s. Blood samples contained a median 141,255 T cells.

The authors spiked synthetic TCR analog templates into each PCR. Here immunoSEQ multiplex PCR was the method, and the copy in TCRdb shows in-frame clones only, minus some. The top ten hold about 16% of the sample, which has tens of thousands of clones, 86% seen once. As to time point: pretreatment peripheral blood. Per germline, CDR1 SGHTS and CDR2 YDEGEE. The CDR3 consists of 13 residues. The V end was cut by 0 bases, the J end by 9 bases, with 10 bases between. The chain has TRBV5-8 and TRBJ2-1, with D possibly TRBD1 on 5 matching bases. The receptor was isolated from a man aged 60 to 75 with urothelial cancer. The material was PBMCs, obtained around atezolizumab (anti-PD-L1) treatment. The CDR3 DNA sequence: TGTGCCAGCAGCTTGGTAAGGGGCGGTGAGCAGTTCTTC. Protein product: CASSLVRGGEQFF.